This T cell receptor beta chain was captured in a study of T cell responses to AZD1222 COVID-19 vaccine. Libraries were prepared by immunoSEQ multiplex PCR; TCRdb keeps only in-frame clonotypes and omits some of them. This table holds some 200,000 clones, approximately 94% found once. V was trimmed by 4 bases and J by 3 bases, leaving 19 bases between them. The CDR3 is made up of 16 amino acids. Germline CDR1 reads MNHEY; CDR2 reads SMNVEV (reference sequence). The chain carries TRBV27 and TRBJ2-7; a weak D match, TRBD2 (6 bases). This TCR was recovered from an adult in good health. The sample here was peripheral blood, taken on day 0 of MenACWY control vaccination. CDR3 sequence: CASSYSSIGGDYEQYF. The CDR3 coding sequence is TGTGCCAGCAGTTACTCCTCTATCGGGGGAGACTACGAGCAGTACTTC.